This T cell receptor (delta chain) originates from a study of gamma-delta chains in newborns, infants, children. TCRdb made new clone calls on the reads using CATT. The sample yields about 6,900 delta-chain clones, 2.1% seen once. The germline CDR1 and CDR2 sequences are GEAIGNYY and EKD. The V and J ends lost 0 bases and 0 bases, in that order; junction bases with no gene match: 6. The CDR3 spans 19 residues. This clone was counted between two and nine times. The protein recorded in TCRdb matches a much larger clone and deviates from this DNA's translation at residue 10, suggesting a read error; the protein here is obtained by translating the DNA. This sample includes further DNA sequences coding for the same CDR3.

The rearrangement links TRDV2 to TRDJ3; 8 bases match TRDD3. The sequenced material came from blood. The source of this sequence is a child who was a newborn, infant or young child, either healthy, febrile or measles-vaccinated (not recorded which). This chain's CDR3 is CACDTVLGGISWDTRQMFF. Here the CDR3 DNA reads TGTGCCTGTGACACCGTACTGGGGGGAATCTCCTGGGACACCCGACAGATGTTTTTC.